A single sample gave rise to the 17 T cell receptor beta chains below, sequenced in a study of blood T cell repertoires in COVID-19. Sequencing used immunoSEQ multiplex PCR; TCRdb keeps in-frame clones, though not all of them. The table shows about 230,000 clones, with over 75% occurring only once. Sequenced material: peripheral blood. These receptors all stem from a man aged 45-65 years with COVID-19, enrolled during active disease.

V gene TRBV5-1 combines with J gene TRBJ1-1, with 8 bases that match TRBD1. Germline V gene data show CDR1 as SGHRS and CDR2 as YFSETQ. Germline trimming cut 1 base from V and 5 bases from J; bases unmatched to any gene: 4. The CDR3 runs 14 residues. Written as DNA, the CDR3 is TGCGCCAGCAGCTTGAGAACAGGGGGTACTGAAGCTTTCTTT. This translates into CASSLRTGGTEAFF.

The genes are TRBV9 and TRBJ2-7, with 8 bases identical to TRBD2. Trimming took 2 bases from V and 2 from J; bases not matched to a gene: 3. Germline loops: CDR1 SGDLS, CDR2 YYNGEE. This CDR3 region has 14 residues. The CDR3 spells CASSVGTRAYEQYF. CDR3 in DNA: TGTGCCAGCAGCGTCGGGACTAGGGCCTACGAGCAGTACTTC. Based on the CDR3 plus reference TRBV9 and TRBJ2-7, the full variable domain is DSGVTQTPKHLITATGQRVTLRCSPRSGDLSVYWYQQSLDQGLQFLIQYYNGEERAKGNILERFSAQQFPDLHSELNLSSLELGDSALYFCASSVGTRAYEQYFGPGTRLTVT.

CDR3 region: CASSLTAKETQYF. The DNA for the CDR3 is TGTGCCAGCAGTTTGACAGCCAAAGAGACCCAGTACTTC. The chain uses TRBV12-3 or TRBV12-4 and TRBJ2-5, with a weak D call TRBD1 (5 bases). The CDR3 has 13 amino acids. The V end lost 3 bases, the J end lost 3 bases, and 8 bases lay between the germline ends.

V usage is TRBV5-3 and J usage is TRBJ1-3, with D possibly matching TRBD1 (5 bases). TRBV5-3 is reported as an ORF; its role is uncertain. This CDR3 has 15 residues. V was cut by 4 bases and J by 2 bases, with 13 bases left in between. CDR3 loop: CARSGARAPGNTIYF. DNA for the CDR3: TGTGCCAGAAGCGGGGCCAGGGCGCCTGGAAACACCATATATTTT.

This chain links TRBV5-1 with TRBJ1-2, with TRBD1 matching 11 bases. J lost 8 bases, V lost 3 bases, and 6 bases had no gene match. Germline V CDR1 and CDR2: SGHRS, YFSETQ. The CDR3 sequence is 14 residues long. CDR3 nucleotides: TGCGCCAGCAGCTGGACAGGGGGCGTGCAAGGCTACACCTTC. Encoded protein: CASSWTGGVQGYTF.

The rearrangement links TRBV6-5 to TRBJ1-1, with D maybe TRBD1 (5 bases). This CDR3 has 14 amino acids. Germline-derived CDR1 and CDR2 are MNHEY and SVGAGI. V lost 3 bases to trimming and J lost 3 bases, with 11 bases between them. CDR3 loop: CASSYDGGDTEAFF. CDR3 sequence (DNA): TGTGCCAGCAGTTATGATGGGGGGGACACTGAAGCTTTCTTT.

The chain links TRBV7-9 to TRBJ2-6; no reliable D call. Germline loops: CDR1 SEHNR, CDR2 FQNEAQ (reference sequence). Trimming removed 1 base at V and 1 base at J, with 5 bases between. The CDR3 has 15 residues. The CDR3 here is CASSLVGSGANVLTF. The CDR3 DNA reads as TGTGCCAGCAGCTTAGTCGGGTCTGGGGCCAACGTCCTGACTTTC.

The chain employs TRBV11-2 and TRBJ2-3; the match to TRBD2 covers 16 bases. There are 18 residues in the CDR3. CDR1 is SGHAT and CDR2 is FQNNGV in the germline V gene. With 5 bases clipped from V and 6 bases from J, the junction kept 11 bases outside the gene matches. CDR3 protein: CASSPRRRGLAGGDTQYF. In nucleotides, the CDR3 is TGTGCCAGCAGCCCGAGACGTCGGGGACTAGCGGGAGGGGATACGCAGTATTTT.

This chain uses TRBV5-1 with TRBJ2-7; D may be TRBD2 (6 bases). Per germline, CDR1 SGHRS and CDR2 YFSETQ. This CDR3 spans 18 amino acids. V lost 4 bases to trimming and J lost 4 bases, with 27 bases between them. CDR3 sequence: CASSVPTRDSIGSYEQYF. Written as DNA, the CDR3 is TGCGCCAGCAGCGTACCTACAAGGGACTCCATTGGAAGTTACGAGCAGTACTTC.

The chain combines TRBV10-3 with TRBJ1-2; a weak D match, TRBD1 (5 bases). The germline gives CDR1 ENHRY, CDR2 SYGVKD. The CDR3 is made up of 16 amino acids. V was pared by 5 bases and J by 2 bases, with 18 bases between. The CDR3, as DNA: TGTGCCATCAGTAACCCCGCACAGACAGAAAACTATGGCTACACCTTC. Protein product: CAISNPAQTENYGYTF.

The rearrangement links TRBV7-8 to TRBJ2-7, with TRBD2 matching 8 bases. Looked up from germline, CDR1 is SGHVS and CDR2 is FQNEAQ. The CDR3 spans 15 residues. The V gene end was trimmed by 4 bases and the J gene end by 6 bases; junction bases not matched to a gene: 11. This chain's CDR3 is CASSSGLAVVSEQYF. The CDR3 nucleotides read TGTGCCAGCAGCTCCGGACTAGCTGTAGTCTCCGAGCAGTACTTC.

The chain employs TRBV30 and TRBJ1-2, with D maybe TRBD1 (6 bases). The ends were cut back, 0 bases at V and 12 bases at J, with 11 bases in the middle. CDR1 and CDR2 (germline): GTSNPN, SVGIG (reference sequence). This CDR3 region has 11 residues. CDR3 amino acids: CAWSVKGGDTF. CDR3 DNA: TGTGCCTGGAGTGTAAAAGGGGGTGACACCTTC.

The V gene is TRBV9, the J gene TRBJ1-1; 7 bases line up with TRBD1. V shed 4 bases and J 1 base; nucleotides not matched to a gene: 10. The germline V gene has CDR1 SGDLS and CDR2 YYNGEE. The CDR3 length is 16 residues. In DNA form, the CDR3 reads TGTGCCAGCAGCCCGCCTAAGGGGGCAGGGAACACTGAAGCTTTCTTT. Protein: CASSPPKGAGNTEAFF.

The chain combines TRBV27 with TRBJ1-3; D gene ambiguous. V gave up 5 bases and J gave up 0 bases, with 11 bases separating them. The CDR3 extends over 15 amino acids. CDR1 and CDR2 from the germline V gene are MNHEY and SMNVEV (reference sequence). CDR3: CASSPSTSSGNTIYF. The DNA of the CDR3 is TGTGCCAGCAGTCCCTCCACCAGCTCTGGAAACACCATATATTTT.

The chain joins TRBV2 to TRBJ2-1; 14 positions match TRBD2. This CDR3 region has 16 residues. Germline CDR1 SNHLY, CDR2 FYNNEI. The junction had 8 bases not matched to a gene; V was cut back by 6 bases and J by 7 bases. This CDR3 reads CASRATSGGAWNEQFF. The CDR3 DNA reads TGTGCCAGCAGGGCGACTAGCGGGGGGGCCTGGAATGAGCAGTTCTTC. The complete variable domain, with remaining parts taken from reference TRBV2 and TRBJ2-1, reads EPEVTQTPSHQVTQMGQEVILRCVPISNHLYFYWYRQILGQKVEFLVSFYNNEISEKSEIFDDQFSVERPDGSNFTLKIRSTKLEDSAMYFCASRATSGGAWNEQFFGPGTRLTVL.

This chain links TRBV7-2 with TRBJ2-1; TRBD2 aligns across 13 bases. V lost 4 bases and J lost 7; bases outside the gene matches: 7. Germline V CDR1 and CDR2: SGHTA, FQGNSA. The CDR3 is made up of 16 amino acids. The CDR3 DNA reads TGTGCCAGCAGCTCGAAGACTAGCGGGGGGCGGAATGAGCAGTTCTTC. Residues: CASSSKTSGGRNEQFF.

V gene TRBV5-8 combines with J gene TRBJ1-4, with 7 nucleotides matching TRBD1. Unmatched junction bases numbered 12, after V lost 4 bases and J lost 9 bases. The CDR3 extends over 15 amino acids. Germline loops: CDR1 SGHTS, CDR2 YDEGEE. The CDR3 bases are TGTGCCAGCAGCGGGGGGACAGCCCTGGGGAAAAAACTGTTTTTT. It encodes CASSGGTALGKKLFF.